The 29 T cell receptor beta chains below were found in one sample sequenced in a study of cytomegalovirus exposure and HLA in healthy donors. Primers: 60 Vbeta forward and 13 Jbeta reverse. Profiled with immunoSEQ multiplex PCR; TCRdb holds only in-frame clones, not every one. Among about 140,000 clones listed, roughly 77% were seen once. Material: PBMCs. The receptor set was obtained from a man aged 40-49 years in good health and CMV-seronegative.

With regard to this clone: Germline and junction disagree at one end, which may indicate a read error. V is TRBV7-9 and J is TRBJ1-4, with 7 bases aligning to TRBD1. CDR3 length: 15 amino acids. CDR1 is SEHNR, CDR2 FQNEAQ, per germline (reference sequence). The CDR3 region has the DNA TGTTCCAGCAGCTTACAGGGGTCAACTAATGAAAAACTGTTTTTT. It translates to CSSSLQGSTNEKLFF. Drawing the rest from reference TRBV7-9 and TRBJ1-4, the complete variable domain is DTGVSQNPRHKITKRGQNVTFRCDPISEHNRLYWYRQTLGQGPEFLTYFQNEAQLEKSRLLSDRFSAERPKGSFSTLEIQRTEQGDSAMYLCSSSLQGSTNEKLFFGSGTQLSVL.

The V call is TRBV19, the J call TRBJ1-4, with a weak D call TRBD1 (6 bases). The germline gives CDR1 LNHDA, CDR2 SQIVND (reference sequence). This CDR3 spans 16 amino acids. The V end was cut by 4 bases, the J end by 0 bases, with 12 bases between. CDR3 region: CASSTTGTPTNEKLFF. Written as DNA, the CDR3 is TGTGCCAGTAGTACGACAGGTACTCCAACTAATGAAAAACTGTTTTTT.

The V gene is TRBV9, the J gene TRBJ2-3, with 7 bases lining up with TRBD1. Germline V gene sequence: CDR1 SGDLS, CDR2 YYNGEE. The CDR3 loop spans 15 amino acids. V gave up 1 base and J gave up 2 bases; unmatched junction bases: 4. DNA for the CDR3: TGTGCCAGCAGCGTAAGGGACAGCAACACAGATACGCAGTATTTT. Protein sequence: CASSVRDSNTDTQYF.

The rearrangement links TRBV28 to TRBJ2-3, with 12 nucleotides matching TRBD1. CDR1 is MDHEN and CDR2 is SYDVKM in the germline V gene. With 1 base clipped from V and 4 bases from J, the junction kept 12 bases outside the gene matches. The CDR3 runs to 19 residues. CDR3 loop: CASSLYGTGGAGRPDTQYF. The CDR3, as DNA: TGTGCCAGCAGTTTATATGGGACAGGGGGCGCGGGACGTCCAGATACGCAGTATTTT.

This clone has only a few counts. The chain has TRBV25-1 and TRBJ1-5; tentatively, D is TRBD1 (5 bases). CDR1 is MGHDK and CDR2 is SYGVNS in the germline V gene. V was clipped by 3 bases and J by 6 bases, with 12 bases between them. CDR3 length equals 14 residues. CDR3 residues: CASSDGPGIQPQHF. In DNA, the CDR3 is TGTGCCAGCAGTGATGGCCCAGGGATTCAGCCCCAGCATTTT.

The chain combines TRBV9 with TRBJ1-6, with 10 bases that match TRBD1. With 3 bases clipped from V and 7 bases from J, the junction kept 1 base outside the gene matches. Germline CDR1 and CDR2: SGDLS and YYNGEE. The CDR3 runs 14 residues. DNA of the CDR3: TGTGCCAGCAGCGCGGACAGGGGGAATTCACCCCTCCACTTT. Protein product: CASSADRGNSPLHF.

This sequence joins TRBV7-8 and TRBJ2-7; D remains ambiguous. Germline CDR1 reads SGHVS; CDR2 reads FQNEAQ. The V gene lost 0 bases and the J gene lost 7 bases, with 7 bases spanning the gap. This CDR3 contains 12 residues. In DNA form, the CDR3 reads TGTGCCAGCAGCTTAGCCCCACGGGAGCAGTACTTC. Residues: CASSLAPREQYF.

V gene TRBV4-3 combines with J gene TRBJ1-5; 11 nucleotides align to TRBD1. CDR1 is LGHNA and CDR2 is YSLEER in the germline V gene. This CDR3 contains 15 residues. Germline trimming cut 1 base from V and 6 bases from J; bases unmatched to any gene: 2. CDR3 sequence reads: CASSQGTGGFQPQHF. The CDR3 DNA sequence: TGCGCCAGCAGCCAAGGGACAGGGGGCTTTCAGCCCCAGCATTTT.

The chain uses TRBV9 and TRBJ1-6; tentative D call: TRBD1 (6 bases). The CDR3 contains 14 residues. Trimming took 3 bases from V and 9 from J, leaving 13 bases between them. CDR1 is SGDLS and CDR2 is YYNGEE in the germline V gene. CDR3 in amino acids: CASSEVEGGSPLHF. CDR3 nucleotide sequence: TGTGCCAGCAGCGAGGTCGAAGGGGGTTCACCCCTCCACTTT.

The chain employs TRBV5-8 and TRBJ1-2; 8 nucleotides line up with TRBD1. The CDR3 covers 14 residues. Looked up from germline, CDR1 is SGHTS and CDR2 is YDEGEE. V lost 4 bases to trimming and J lost 2 bases; unmatched junction nucleotides: 4. Here the CDR3 DNA reads TGTGCCAGCAGCCCGACAGGGGCGAACTATGGCTACACCTTC. Protein product: CASSPTGANYGYTF.

The DNA for the CDR3 is TGTGCCAGCACCGACGCCCGGACAGCTATTACGAGATACAGCCTCTATGGCTACACCTTC. It specifies CASTDARTAITRYSLYGYTF. The chain couples TRBV27 to TRBJ1-2; D is possibly TRBD1 (6 bases). Germline V gene lookup returns CDR1 MNHEY and CDR2 SMNVEV (reference sequence). The V end lost 7 bases, the J end lost 4 bases, and 34 bases lay between the germline ends. There are 20 residues in the CDR3.

The chain recombines TRBV5-1 with TRBJ2-1; 16 bases match TRBD2. The CDR3 is 17 residues long. Trimming took 4 bases from V and 7 from J; bases not matched to a gene: 8. Germline CDR1 reads SGHRS; CDR2 reads YFSETQ. CDR3 protein: CASSPLGTSGGANEQFF. CDR3 bases: TGCGCCAGCAGCCCTCTAGGGACTAGCGGGGGGGCTAATGAGCAGTTCTTC.

The genes are TRBV30 and TRBJ2-7, with D possibly matching TRBD2 (6 bases). The CDR3 is 15 amino acids. V was clipped by 0 bases and J by 2 bases, with 14 bases between them. Germline-derived CDR1 and CDR2 are GTSNPN and SVGIG (reference sequence). The CDR3 DNA follows: TGTGCCTGGAGTGTACTAGGAGGGGCCACCTACGAGCAGTACTTC. Its translation is CAWSVLGGATYEQYF.

The V and J genes are TRBV18 and TRBJ1-5; TRBD1 is a possible D gene (6 bases). V lost 4 bases and J lost 0, with 10 bases in between. The germline V gene has CDR1 KGHSH and CDR2 LQKENI. This CDR3 has 15 residues. CDR3 in DNA: TGTGCCAGCTCACAGACAGGAAATAGCAATCAGCCCCAGCATTTT. This gives the protein CASSQTGNSNQPQHF.

This chain links TRBV14 with TRBJ1-1; D is unclear. Trimming left V 3 bases short and J 1 base short, with 12 bases between. Per the germline V gene, CDR1 is SGHDN and CDR2 is FVKESK. The CDR3 loop spans 15 amino acids. CDR3 sequence (DNA): TGTGCCAGCAGCCAGGCCCGGACTGGGAACACTGAAGCTTTCTTT. This translates into CASSQARTGNTEAFF.

This clone was seen only a few times. This rearrangement joins TRBV6-1 to TRBJ2-3; no clear D gene. Trimming pared 0 bases from V and 7 bases from J, leaving 8 bases between. The CDR3 has 13 residues. The germline gives CDR1 MNHNS, CDR2 SASEGT. CDR3 in amino acids: CASSEASLYTQYF. CDR3 nucleotide sequence: TGTGCCAGCAGTGAAGCCAGTTTGTATACGCAGTATTTT.

The V and J genes are TRBV27 and TRBJ2-5; D call uncertain. The germline V and J ends were trimmed by 6 bases and 5 bases, with 7 bases remaining between them. The germline CDR1 and CDR2 sequences are MNHEY and SMNVEV (reference sequence). The CDR3 runs to 11 residues. The CDR3 spells CASSPRETQYF. The CDR3 DNA follows: TGTGCCAGCAGCCCCAGGGAGACCCAGTACTTC.

The J gene is TRBJ2-2, the V gene TRBV7-2, with a tentative D call TRBD2 (6 bases). This CDR3 is 17 amino acids long. V was clipped by 2 bases and J by 4 bases, with 17 bases between them. Germline CDR1 reads SGHTA; CDR2 reads FQGNSA. The CDR3 nucleotides are TGTGCCAGCAGCTTATCGGTGGGGCTAGCGAGCACCGGGGAGCTGTTTTTT. Translating it yields CASSLSVGLASTGELFF.

The genes are TRBV4-2 and TRBJ2-7; 9 bases align to TRBD1. Germline V gene data show CDR1 as LGHNA and CDR2 as YNFKEQ. There are 14 residues in the CDR3. V lost 4 bases, J lost 7 bases, and 8 bases stayed unmatched. The CDR3 loop reads CASSLRDRVSEQYF. The DNA for the CDR3 is TGTGCCAGCAGCCTCCGGGACAGGGTGTCGGAGCAGTACTTC.

The chain combines TRBV6-1 with TRBJ1-2; TRBD1 agrees at 11 bases. Germline V gives CDR1 MNHNS, CDR2 SASEGT. V was clipped by 4 bases and J by 2 bases; unmatched bases: 9. CDR3 length: 17 amino acids. CDR3 protein: CASSAGTGGHRNYGYTF. The CDR3 bases are TGTGCCAGCAGTGCCGGGACAGGGGGTCATCGGAACTATGGCTACACCTTC.

The CDR3 region is CASSQNRKTPYEQYF. DNA of the CDR3: TGCGCCAGCAGCCAGAACAGGAAAACCCCCTACGAGCAGTACTTC. The chain joins TRBV4-3 to TRBJ2-7; D might be TRBD1 (5 bases). V was cut by 3 bases and J by 2 bases, with 14 bases left in between. The CDR3 is made up of 15 amino acids. Looked up from germline, CDR1 is LGHNA and CDR2 is YSLEER.

The rearrangement uses TRBV13 and TRBJ2-7; the match to TRBD2 covers 8 bases. V trimming: 4 bases; J trimming: 5 bases; junction bases outside the gene matches: 7. The germline V gene encodes CDR1 PRHDT and CDR2 FYEKMQ (reference sequence). The CDR3 extends over 14 amino acids. CDR3: CASSSRGGIHEQYF. CDR3 bases: TGTGCCAGCAGCTCCCGGGGGGGCATTCACGAGCAGTACTTC.

This CDR3 reads CASSLKGDRPNEKLFF. The DNA for the CDR3 is TGCGCCAGCAGCTTGAAAGGAGACCGTCCTAATGAAAAACTGTTTTTT. J is TRBJ1-4 and V is TRBV5-1; D remains ambiguous. V lost 1 base to trimming and J lost 3 bases, with 13 bases between them. Germline CDR1 SGHRS, CDR2 YFSETQ. This CDR3 comprises 16 residues. Together with reference TRBV5-1 and TRBJ1-4, the CDR3 gives the full variable domain: KAGVTQTPRYLIKTRGQQVTLSCSPISGHRSVSWYQQTPGQGLQFLFEYFSETQRNKGNFPGRFSGRQFSNSRSEMNVSTLELGDSALYLCASSLKGDRPNEKLFFGSGTQLSVL.

This chain links TRBV7-2 with TRBJ2-1; D is ambiguous. Deletions cut 5 bases from V and 4 bases from J, with 6 bases between. The CDR3 spans 12 residues. Germline V gene sequence: CDR1 SGHTA, CDR2 FQGNSA. The CDR3 DNA sequence: TGTGCCAGCAGCCCCGGGTACAATGAGCAGTTCTTC. As protein: CASSPGYNEQFF.

The V call is TRBV19, the J call TRBJ1-5, with D uncertain. Germline CDR1 LNHDA, CDR2 SQIVND (reference sequence). V was pared by 5 bases and J by 6 bases, with 11 bases between. CDR3 length equals 13 residues. The CDR3 here is CASSLREGQPQHF. CDR3 in DNA: TGTGCCAGTAGTCTAAGGGAGGGTCAGCCCCAGCATTTT.

This clone showed up just a few times. This chain connects TRBV6-1 to TRBJ2-6; TRBD1 matches at 7 bases. Trimming cost V 6 bases and J 4 bases; bases outside gene matches: 3. The CDR3 totals 14 residues. Germline V lookup: CDR1 MNHNS, CDR2 SASEGT. The DNA of the CDR3 is TGTGCCAGCAGAGACAGGGTCGGGGCCAACGTCCTGACTTTC. Its translation is CASRDRVGANVLTF.

This clone was counted a single time. The CDR3 sequence: CASSKGGGRWAKNIQYF. The CDR3 nucleotides read TGTGCCAGCAGCAAAGGGGGAGGCCGATGGGCCAAAAACATTCAGTACTTC. The chain joins TRBV21-1 to TRBJ2-4; the table's D call of TRBD2 was not tested on the DNA. TRBV21-1 is a known pseudogene. The CDR3 is 17 residues long.

With regard to this clone: This CDR3 is also generated by other DNA sequences in the sample. The rearrangement links TRBV6-5 to TRBJ1-1; D call uncertain. The V and J ends lost 0 bases and 3 bases respectively, with 8 bases between them. CDR3 length equals 14 residues. Germline-derived CDR1 and CDR2 are MNHEY and SVGAGI. As DNA, the CDR3 is TGTGCCAGCAGTTACTCTGCACGGGACACTGAAGCTTTCTTT. Protein product: CASSYSARDTEAFF.

A note on this clone: Other DNA sequences in the same sample also yield this CDR3. The chain employs TRBV4-3 and TRBJ1-4, with a tentative D call TRBD1 (5 bases). The CDR3 runs 16 residues. The V end was cut by 0 bases, the J end by 3 bases, with 11 bases between. Looked up from germline, CDR1 is LGHNA and CDR2 is YSLEER. The CDR3, as DNA: TGCGCCAGCAGCCAAGATACAACAGGCCCTAATGAAAAACTGTTTTTT. As protein: CASSQDTTGPNEKLFF.